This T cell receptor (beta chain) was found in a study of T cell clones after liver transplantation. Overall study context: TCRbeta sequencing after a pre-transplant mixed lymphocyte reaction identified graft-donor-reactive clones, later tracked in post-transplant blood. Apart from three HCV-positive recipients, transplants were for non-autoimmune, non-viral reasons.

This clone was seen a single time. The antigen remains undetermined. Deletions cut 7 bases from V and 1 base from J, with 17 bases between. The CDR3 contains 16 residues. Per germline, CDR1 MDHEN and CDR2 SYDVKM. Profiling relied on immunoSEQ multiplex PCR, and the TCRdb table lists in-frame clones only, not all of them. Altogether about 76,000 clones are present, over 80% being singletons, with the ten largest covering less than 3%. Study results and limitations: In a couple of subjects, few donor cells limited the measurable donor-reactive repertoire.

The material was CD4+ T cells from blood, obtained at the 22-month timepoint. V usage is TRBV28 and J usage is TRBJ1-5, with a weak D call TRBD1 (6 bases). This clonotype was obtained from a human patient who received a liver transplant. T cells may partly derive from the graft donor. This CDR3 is CASITRRTGSNQPQHF. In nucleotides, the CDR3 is TGTGCCAGCATTACTAGGAGAACAGGGAGCAATCAGCCCCAGCATTTT.